This T cell receptor (beta chain) was sequenced during a study of blood T cell repertoires in COVID-19. In the authors' methods: The assay estimated nucleated cells by amplifying reference gene primers. TCRdb's copy holds only in-frame clones and misses some; the assay was immunoSEQ multiplex PCR. V, J and clone size were drawn from that table, and D and trimming were deduced from the DNA. The data contain some 260,000 clones, approximately 82% of them singletons. Unmatched junction bases numbered 5, after V lost 7 bases and J lost 0 bases. The CDR3 sequence is 15 residues long. In germline, CDR1 is MRHNA, CDR2 SNTAGT.

The TCR comes from a woman of 80 years or more with active or convalescent COVID-19. The rearrangement uses TRBV6-4 and TRBJ1-5; 8 bases agree with TRBD1. The sample taken for sequencing was peripheral blood. CDR3 DNA: TGTGCCAGCACCTACAGGGGGGATAGCAATCAGCCCCAGCATTTT. Its protein product is CASTYRGDSNQPQHF.